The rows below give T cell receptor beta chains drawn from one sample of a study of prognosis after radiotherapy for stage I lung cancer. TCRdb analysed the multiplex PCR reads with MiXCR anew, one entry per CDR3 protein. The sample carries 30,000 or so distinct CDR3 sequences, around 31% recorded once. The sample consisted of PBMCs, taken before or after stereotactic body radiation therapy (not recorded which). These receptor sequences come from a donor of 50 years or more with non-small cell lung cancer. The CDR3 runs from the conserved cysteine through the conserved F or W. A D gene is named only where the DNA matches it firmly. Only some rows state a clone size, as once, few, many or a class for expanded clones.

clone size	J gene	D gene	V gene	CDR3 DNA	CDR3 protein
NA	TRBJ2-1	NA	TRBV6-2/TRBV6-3	TGTGCCAGCAGTTACGAAGGGCTTGACAGGAGCTCCTACAATGAGCAGTTCTTC	CASSYEGLDRSSYNEQFF
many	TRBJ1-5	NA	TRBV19	TGTGCCAGTAGGAGAGGGTTCAGCAATCAGCCCCAGCATTTT	CASRRGFSNQPQHF
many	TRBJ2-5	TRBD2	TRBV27	TGTGCCAGCAGTCCGATCGGACTAGCGAGGGAGACCCAGTACTTC	CASSPIGLARETQYF
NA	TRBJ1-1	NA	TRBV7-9	TGTGCCAGCAGCTTAGTTAAAACTGAAGCTTTCTTT	CASSLVKTEAFF
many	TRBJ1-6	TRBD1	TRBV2	TGTGCCAGCAGCGAGGACAGGCGTTCGGCCCTCCACTTT	CASSEDRRSALHF
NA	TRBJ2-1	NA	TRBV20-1	TGCAGTGCTAGAGATACCACGAATTATCCCAATGAGCAGTTCTTC	CSARDTTNYPNEQFF
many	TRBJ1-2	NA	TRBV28	TGTGCCAGCAGCCGTGCGGGGCAGGACTATGGCTACACCTTC	CASSRAGQDYGYTF
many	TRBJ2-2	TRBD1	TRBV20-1	TGCAGTGCTAGTCCCGACAGGGGGCTTCGCGGGGAGCTGTTTTTT	CSASPDRGLRGELFF
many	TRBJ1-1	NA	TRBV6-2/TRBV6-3	TGTGCCAGCAGTAAGGGGGGGGGCTCGGGCGCTGAAGCTTTCTTT	CASSKGGGSGAEAFF
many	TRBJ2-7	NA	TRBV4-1	TGCGCCAGCAGCCCTGCCAGGACACCTTACGAGCAGTACTTC	CASSPARTPYEQYF
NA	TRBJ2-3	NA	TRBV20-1	TGCAGTGCTATGTCTGGTGCGGGAGATACGCAGTATTTT	CSAMSGAGDTQYF
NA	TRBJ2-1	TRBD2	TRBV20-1	TGCAGTGCTAAGAGTGGAGGAGCGGGGGTTTACAATGAGCAGTTCTTC	CSAKSGGAGVYNEQFF
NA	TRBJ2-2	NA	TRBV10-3	TGTGCCATCAGTGAGCCAAGGCGGACCGGGGAGCTGTTTTTT	CAISEPRRTGELFF
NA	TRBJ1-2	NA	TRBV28	TGTGCCAGCAAGCCGATAGGAAACTATGGCTACACCTTC	CASKPIGNYGYTF
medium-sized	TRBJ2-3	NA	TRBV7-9	TGTGCCAGCAGCACAGACGGGGCAGATACGCAGTATTTT	CASSTDGADTQYF
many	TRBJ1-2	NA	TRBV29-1	TGCAGCGTTGATAGGGGTGGGTACTATGGCTACACCTTC	CSVDRGGYYGYTF
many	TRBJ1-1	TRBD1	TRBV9	TGTGCCAGCAGCTCCCGGGACAGGAACACTGAAGCTTTCTTT	CASSSRDRNTEAFF
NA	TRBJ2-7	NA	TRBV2	TGTGCCAGCAGGAGAACTAAGTCCTACGAGCAGTACTTC	CASRRTKSYEQYF
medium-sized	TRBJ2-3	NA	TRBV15	TGTGCCACCAGCAGAGAAGGGAGCGGCCTCACAGATACGCAGTATTTT	CATSREGSGLTDTQYF
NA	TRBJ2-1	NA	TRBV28	TGTGCCAGCAGGGAGGTCGTCCTCAATGAGCAGTTCTTC	CASREVVLNEQFF
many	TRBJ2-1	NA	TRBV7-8	TGTGCCAGCAGCTTAGTTGGGGGGACATCTACCTACAATGAGCAGTTCTTC	CASSLVGGTSTYNEQFF
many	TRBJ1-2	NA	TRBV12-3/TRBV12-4	TGTGCCAGCAGTTTAAGAGGGGGGGGCTACACCTTC	CASSLRGGGYTF
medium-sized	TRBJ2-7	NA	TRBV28	TGTGGAACCAGTGCAGGGCAGCGAGATTTCGAGCAGTACTTC	CGTSAGQRDFEQYF
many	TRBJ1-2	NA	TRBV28	TGTGCCAGCAGCGGGGAGAGGGGAGTCTATGGCTACACCTTC	CASSGERGVYGYTF
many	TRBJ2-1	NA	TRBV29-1	TGCAGCGTTGAGGTGGGCCTCGATGAGCAGTTCTTC	CSVEVGLDEQFF
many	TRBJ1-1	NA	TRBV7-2	TGTGCCAGCAGCAGCAGGGGGAACACTGAAGCTTTCTTT	CASSSRGNTEAFF
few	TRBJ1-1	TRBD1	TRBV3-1	TGTGCCAGCAGCCAAGGGCCAGGACAGGGGCATGAAGCTTTCTTT	CASSQGPGQGHEAFF
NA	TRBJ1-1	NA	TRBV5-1	TGCGCCAGCAGCAGCGACGGTCTGAACACTGAAGCTTTCTTT	CASSSDGLNTEAFF
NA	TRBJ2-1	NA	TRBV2	TGTGCCAGCAGTGAAGTACACGAGCAGTTCTTC	CASSEVHEQFF
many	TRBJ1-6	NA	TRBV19	TGTGCCAGTAGTGGACGGACAGTGTTTCATTCACCCCTCCACTTT	CASSGRTVFHSPLHF
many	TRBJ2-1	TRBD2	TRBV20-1	TGCAGTGCTAGAGTAGGGGCTAGCGGGAAGGGTGAGCAGTTCTTC	CSARVGASGKGEQFF